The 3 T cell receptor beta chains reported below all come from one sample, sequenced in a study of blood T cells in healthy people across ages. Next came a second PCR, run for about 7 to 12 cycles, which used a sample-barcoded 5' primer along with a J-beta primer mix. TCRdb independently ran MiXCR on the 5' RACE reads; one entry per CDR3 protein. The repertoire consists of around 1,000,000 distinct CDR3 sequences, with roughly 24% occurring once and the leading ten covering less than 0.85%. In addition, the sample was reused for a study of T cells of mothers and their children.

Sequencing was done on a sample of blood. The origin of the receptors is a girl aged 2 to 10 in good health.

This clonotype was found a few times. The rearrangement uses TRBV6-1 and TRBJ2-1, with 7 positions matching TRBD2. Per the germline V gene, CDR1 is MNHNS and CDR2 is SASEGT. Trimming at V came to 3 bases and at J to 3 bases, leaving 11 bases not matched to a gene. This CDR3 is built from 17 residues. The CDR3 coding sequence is TGTGCCAGCAGTGACCGGCGGGCGAAGCGGGACTACAATGAGCAGTTCTTC. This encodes CASSDRRAKRDYNEQFF.

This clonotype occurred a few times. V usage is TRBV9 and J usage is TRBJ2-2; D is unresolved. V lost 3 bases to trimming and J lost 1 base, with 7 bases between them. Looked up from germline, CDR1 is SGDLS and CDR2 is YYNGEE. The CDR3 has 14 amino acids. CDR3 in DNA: TGTGCCAGCAGCGCCCGTTTGAACACCGGGGAGCTGTTTTTT. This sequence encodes CASSARLNTGELFF.

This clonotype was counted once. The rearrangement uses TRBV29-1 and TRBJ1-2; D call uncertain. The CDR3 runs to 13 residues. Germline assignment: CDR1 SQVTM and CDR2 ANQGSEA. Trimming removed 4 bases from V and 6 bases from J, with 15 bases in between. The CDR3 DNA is TGCAGCGTTGGTGAGGGTCTAGAGGATGGCTACACCTTC. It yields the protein CSVGEGLEDGYTF.